This T cell receptor (beta chain) was sequenced in a study of blood T cells in healthy people across ages. Primers used in a second PCR of about 6 to 12 cycles were a sample-barcoded 5' primer and a J-beta primer mix. From each sample, at least 2.5 million paired-end reads containing CDR3 were obtained. TCRdb used MiXCR to reprocess the 5' RACE reads, holding one entry per CDR3 protein. The data contain roughly 1.9 million distinct CDR3 sequences, 35% to 50% of them seen just once; the ten biggest clones take up under 25%. As for this clonotype: A read error may produce the germline difference seen at one junction end.

The specimen sequenced was blood. The receptor comes from a human donor in good health.

The CDR3 spells CASSPQRDLPSYNEQFF. CDR3 nucleotide sequence: TGTGCCAGCAGCCCTCAAAGGGACTTACCGTCCTACAACGAGCAGTTCTTC. The rearrangement uses TRBV13 and TRBJ2-1; tentatively, D is TRBD2 (6 bases). This CDR3 contains 17 residues. In germline, CDR1 is PRHDT, CDR2 FYEKMQ (reference sequence).